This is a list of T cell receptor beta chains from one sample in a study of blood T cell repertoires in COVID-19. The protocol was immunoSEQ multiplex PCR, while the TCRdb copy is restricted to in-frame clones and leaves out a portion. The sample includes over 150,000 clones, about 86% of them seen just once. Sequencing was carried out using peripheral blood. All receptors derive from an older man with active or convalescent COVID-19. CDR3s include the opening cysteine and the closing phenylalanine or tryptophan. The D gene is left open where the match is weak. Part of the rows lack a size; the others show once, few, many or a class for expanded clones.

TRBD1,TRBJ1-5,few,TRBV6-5,TGTGCCAGCAGTTACAGGTGGACAGGGAGCCAGCCCCAGCATTTT,CASSYRWTGSQPQHF
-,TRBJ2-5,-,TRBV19,TGTGCCAGTAGTCTATCGACAGGTTTCCGCGAGACCCAGTACTTC,CASSLSTGFRETQYF
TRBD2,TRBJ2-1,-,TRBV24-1,TGTGCCACCAGTGATCCGGGAGTGCGGGAGGGCCCCCATGAGCAGTTCTTC,CATSDPGVREGPHEQFF
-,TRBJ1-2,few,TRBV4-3,TGCGCCAGCAGCCAAGATCGGAGAGACTATGGCTACACCTTC,CASSQDRRDYGYTF
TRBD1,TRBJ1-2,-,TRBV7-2,TGTGCCAGCAGCTCCCCGGGACAGGGGGGAGGGTATGGCTACACCTTC,CASSSPGQGGGYGYTF
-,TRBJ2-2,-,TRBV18,TGTGCCAGCTCACCACTGTCGGGTAACACCGGGGAGCTGTTTTTT,CASSPLSGNTGELFF
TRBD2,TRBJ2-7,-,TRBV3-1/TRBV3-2,TGTGCCAGCAGCAATAGAGGGACTAGCGGGGACGAGCAGTACTTC,CASSNRGTSGDEQYF
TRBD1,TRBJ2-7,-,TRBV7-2,TGTGCCAGCAGCGTGGGACAGGGGACCTACGAGCAGTACTTC,CASSVGQGTYEQYF
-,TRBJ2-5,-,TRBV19,TGTGCCAGCGCCGGGACTTCGTACCAAGAGACCCAGTACTTC,CASAGTSYQETQYF
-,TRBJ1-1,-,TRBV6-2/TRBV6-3,TGTGCCAGCAGCCAACCGGCGGGGAGGATGGTAAACACTGAAGCTTTCTTT,CASSQPAGRMVNTEAFF
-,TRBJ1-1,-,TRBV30,TGTGCCTGGAACAGACTAGGGAACACTGAAGCTTTCTTT,CAWNRLGNTEAFF
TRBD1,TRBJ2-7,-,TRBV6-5,TGTGCCAGCAGCTTCGACAGGGCACCGAGCTACGAGCAGTACTTC,CASSFDRAPSYEQYF
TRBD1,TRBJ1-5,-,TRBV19,TGTGCCAGTAGTGGAGGGTATGGACAGGGAGGAGTGCGTTATCAGCCCCAGCATTTT,CASSGGYGQGGVRYQPQHF
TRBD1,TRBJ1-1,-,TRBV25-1,TGTGCCAGCAGTGGATGGACAGGCGTCGGAACTGAAGCTTTCTTT,CASSGWTGVGTEAFF
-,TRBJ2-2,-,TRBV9,TGTGCCAGCAGCGTAGTGGCAGGGAATGACGGGGAGCTGTTTTTT,CASSVVAGNDGELFF